This passage covers 10 T cell receptor beta chains from one sample sequenced in a study of T-cell memory formation after mild COVID-19. In TCRdb, the 5' RACE reads were re-called with MiXCR into one record per CDR3 protein. The sample includes hundreds of thousands of distinct CDR3 sequences, around a sixth of them seen just once. The sequencing sample was made of PBMCs or a T cell subset sorted from them (not recorded which). These receptor sequences come from a man aged 18 to 29 who had mild COVID-19 (a few samples of this study predate the infection). Cell type and time point are not known.

This clonotype was counted only a few times. This CDR3 reads CASSYGQANQPQHF. CDR3 coding DNA: TGTGCCAGCAGCTATGGACAGGCTAATCAGCCCCAGCATTTT. The chain couples TRBV7-2 to TRBJ1-5; 7 bases agree with TRBD1. CDR3 length: 14 amino acids. The germline gives CDR1 SGHTA, CDR2 FQGNSA. J lost 4 bases, V lost 4 bases, and 4 bases had no gene match.

This rearrangement joins TRBV12-3 or TRBV12-4 to TRBJ2-2; D gene uncertain. V dropped 4 bases and J dropped 5 bases, with 8 bases sitting between them. CDR3 length: 13 residues. The CDR3 here is CASSWAGTGELFF. CDR3 sequence (DNA): TGTGCCAGCAGTTGGGCTGGGACCGGGGAGCTGTTTTTT.

The chain combines TRBV6-5 with TRBJ1-2, with a weak D call TRBD1 (6 bases). Germline V lookup: CDR1 MNHEY, CDR2 SVGAGI. V lost 0 bases, J lost 6 bases, and 11 bases lay in between. The CDR3 is 14 amino acids. The CDR3 protein is CASSYSGGQDGYTF. Here the CDR3 DNA reads TGTGCCAGCAGTTACTCGGGGGGCCAGGATGGCTACACCTTC.

This clonotype was seen a handful of times. V is TRBV7-9 and J is TRBJ1-1; a possible D gene is TRBD1 (6 bases). The V gene lost 4 bases and the J gene lost 5 bases, with 17 bases spanning the gap. The CDR3 contains 15 residues. The germline gives CDR1 SEHNR, CDR2 FQNEAQ (reference sequence). The CDR3 nucleotides read TGTGCCAGCAGCTACCCGGACAGCCTGGCAACTGAAGCTTTCTTT. It encodes CASSYPDSLATEAFF. Complete variable domain (other parts from reference TRBV7-9 and TRBJ1-1): DTGVSQNPRHKITKRGQNVTFRCDPISEHNRLYWYRQTLGQGPEFLTYFQNEAQLEKSRLLSDRFSAERPKGSFSTLEIQRTEQGDSAMYLCASSYPDSLATEAFFGQGTRLTVV.

The rearrangement uses TRBV29-1 and TRBJ2-1; D uncertain. Germline V CDR1 and CDR2: SQVTM, ANQGSEA. CDR3 length equals 12 residues. The V end lost 4 bases, the J end lost 5 bases, and 9 bases lay between the germline ends. CDR3 DNA sequence: TGCAGCGTTGTCCGCGGAGACAATGAGCAGTTCTTC. Translating it yields CSVVRGDNEQFF.

The chain carries TRBV2 and TRBJ2-5, with a weak D call TRBD2 (7 bases). The germline gives CDR1 SNHLY, CDR2 FYNNEI. V gave up 7 bases and J gave up 4 bases, with 19 bases separating them. CDR3 length: 15 residues. The CDR3, as DNA: TGTGCCAGCAATAATCGCGGGGGCCGAGGAGAGACCCAGTACTTC. Amino acid sequence: CASNNRGGRGETQYF.

In this sample, this clonotype turned up a few times. The rearrangement uses TRBV7-2 and TRBJ1-1; a weak D match, TRBD1 (5 bases). CDR3 size: 13 residues. Germline V gene lookup returns CDR1 SGHTA and CDR2 FQGNSA. The V and J ends lost 5 bases and 8 bases respectively, with 15 bases between them. The CDR3 region is CASSPARGREAFF. For the CDR3, the DNA is TGTGCCAGCAGCCCGGCGCGGGGACGCGAAGCTTTCTTT.

This clonotype was counted ten times or more. The chain couples TRBV9 to TRBJ2-1, with TRBD2 identical over 11 bases. The V gene's germline CDR1 is SGDLS and CDR2 YYNGEE. The CDR3 runs 16 residues. After removal of 0 bases from V and 3 bases from J, the junction contained 2 bases not matched to a gene. CDR3 nucleotides: TGTGCCAGCAGCGTAGGACTAGCGGGGATCTACAATGAGCAGTTCTTC. It specifies CASSVGLAGIYNEQFF. Complete variable domain (other parts from reference TRBV9 and TRBJ2-1): DSGVTQTPKHLITATGQRVTLRCSPRSGDLSVYWYQQSLDQGLQFLIQYYNGEERAKGNILERFSAQQFPDLHSELNLSSLELGDSALYFCASSVGLAGIYNEQFFGPGTRLTVL.

The table lists this clonotype with a few counts. V and J are TRBV5-4 and TRBJ2-3; TRBD1 is a possible D gene (5 bases). V shed 5 bases and J shed 2 bases, with 18 bases lying between them. CDR1 and CDR2 from the germline V gene are SGHNT and YYREEE (reference sequence). The CDR3 is made up of 16 amino acids. The CDR3 coding sequence is TGTGCCAGCAGGCGTCCCGGAGACAGATTCACAGATACGCAGTATTTT. This translates into CASRRPGDRFTDTQYF.

This clonotype was seen a few times. J is TRBJ2-1 and V is TRBV7-2; D is unresolved. CDR3 size: 11 residues. Trimming took 2 bases from V and 9 from J, leaving 5 bases between them. From germline, CDR1 is SGHTA and CDR2 FQGNSA. The CDR3 spells CASSLYLEQFF. CDR3 in DNA: TGTGCCAGCAGCTTATACCTTGAGCAGTTCTTC.